This T cell receptor (beta chain) is from a study of beta chain features in type 1 diabetes. This clone has just a few counts. Antigen: not known. Since all of the isolated RNA was reverse transcribed, expressed TCRB transcripts were what got sequenced. Libraries were prepared by immunoSEQ multiplex PCR; TCRdb keeps only in-frame clonotypes and omits some of them. The table includes 900,000 or so clones, roughly 17% detected once. General study points: Shortening of TCRB CDR3s, moderate but significant, appeared in all four CD4+ subsets of Type 1 diabetes patients.

The receptor was isolated from a woman younger than 35 in good health. The sample taken for sequencing was naive CD4+ T cells from blood.

CDR3 in DNA: TGTGCCAGCAGCCTTAGACAGGGAATCGGGGAAAAACTGTTTTTT. This codes for CASSLRQGIGEKLFF. The gene calls are TRBV5-6 and TRBJ1-4; TRBD1 aligns across 7 bases. The V segment lost 4 bases and the J segment 8 bases; nucleotides outside the gene matches: 11. The CDR3 sequence is 15 residues long. The germline gives CDR1 SGHDT, CDR2 YYEEEE.